The entry below gives a single T cell receptor (beta chain) sequence along with its context. One junction end does not reproduce the germline sequence, and a read error may be involved. The CDR3 has 12 residues. Germline V lookup: CDR1 ENHRY, CDR2 SYGVKD. These data originate in a study of blood T cell repertoires in COVID-19. Generated by immunoSEQ multiplex PCR, the TCRdb table keeps only in-frame clones and is missing some. The sample holds 75,000 to 95,000 clones, 74% seen once. The sample was peripheral blood. This clonotype originated in a man aged 65 to 85 with COVID-19, enrolled during active disease. This chain uses TRBV10-3 with TRBJ1-5, with D maybe TRBD1 (5 bases). In DNA form, the CDR3 reads TGTGCCATCAGTGAGACCGACAGTACCTATTCTTTT. Translating gives CAISETDSTYSF.